What follows is one T cell receptor (beta chain) and its context. The sample belongs to a study of CD8 T cells in Susac syndrome. RNA amounts of about 0.5 to 1 ug underwent reverse transcription with random hexamers. TCRdb fed the immunoSEQ multiplex PCR reads into MiXCR, producing one record per CDR3 protein. The sample holds some 120,000 distinct CDR3 sequences, over 90% seen once. This CDR3 is built from 14 residues. Trimming removed 7 bases from V and 1 base from J; junction bases left unmatched: 5. CDR1 MNHNS and CDR2 SASEGT come from the germline V gene. The rearrangement joins TRBV6-1 to TRBJ2-3; 7 bases are shared with TRBD1. This clonotype was sampled from a human donor in good health. The sequenced sample was CD4+ T cells from PBMCs. CDR3 region: CASKKGAGTDTQYF. CDR3 in DNA: TGTGCCAGCAAGAAGGGGGCCGGCACAGATACGCAGTATTTT.